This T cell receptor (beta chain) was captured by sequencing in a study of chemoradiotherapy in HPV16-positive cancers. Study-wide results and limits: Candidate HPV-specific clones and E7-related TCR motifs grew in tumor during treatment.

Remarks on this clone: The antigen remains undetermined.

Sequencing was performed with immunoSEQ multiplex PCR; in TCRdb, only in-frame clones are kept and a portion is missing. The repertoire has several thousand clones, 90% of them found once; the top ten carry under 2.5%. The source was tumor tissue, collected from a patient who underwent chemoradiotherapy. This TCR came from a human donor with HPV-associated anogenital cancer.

CDR3 sequence: CASSSVYEQFF. The CDR3 DNA reads as TGTGCCAGCAGCTCCGTATACGAGCAGTTCTTC. The V gene is TRBV7-9, the J gene TRBJ2-1; no reliable D call. V lost 4 bases and J lost 10, with 8 bases in between. Germline lookup yields CDR1 SEHNR and CDR2 FQNEAQ (reference sequence). This CDR3 comprises 11 residues.